These 27 T cell receptor beta chains were sequenced from one sample in a study of T-cell reconstitution after alpha-beta-depleted transplantation in children. This sample's TCRbeta library carried unique molecular identifier barcodes. Via MiXCR, TCRdb re-called the PCR reads, giving one row per CDR3 protein. Among roughly 240,000 distinct CDR3 sequences, 6.5% to 10% were seen once, and the ten largest hold roughly 5.8%. The specimen was PBMCs, mostly from graft donor cells, collected 180 days after TCRalphabeta/CD19-depleted stem cell transplant. The receptor set was obtained from a male patient under 18 who had a stem cell transplant for acute lymphoblastic leukemia, so the T cells may come from the graft donor.

This clonotype occurred many times. The chain employs TRBV7-2 and TRBJ2-7, with no clear D. Looked up from germline, CDR1 is SGHTA and CDR2 is FQGNSA. This CDR3 spans 12 amino acids. Trimming removed 3 bases at V and 3 bases at J, with 6 bases between. The CDR3: CASSFDNYEQYF. The CDR3 DNA reads as TGTGCCAGCAGCTTCGACAACTACGAGCAGTACTTC. The full variable domain, its missing parts supplied by reference TRBV7-2 and TRBJ2-7, is GAGVSQSPSNKVTEKGKDVELRCDPISGHTALYWYRQSLGQGLEFLIYFQGNSAPDKSGLPSDRFSAERTGGSVSTLTIQRTQQEDSAVYLCASSFDNYEQYFGPGTRLTVT.

This clonotype was seen repeatedly, ten times or more. J is TRBJ2-2 and V is TRBV28, with 9 bases lining up with TRBD2. The germline CDR1 and CDR2 sequences are MDHEN and SYDVKM. Trimming at V came to 3 bases and at J to 6 bases, leaving 11 bases not matched to a gene. The CDR3 has 17 residues. The CDR3, as DNA: TGTGCCAGCAGTTTGAGGTTCGGCGGGAGGGCCTCCGGGGAGCTGTTTTTT. Amino acids: CASSLRFGGRASGELFF.

This clonotype was seen at least ten times. This sequence joins TRBV6-1 and TRBJ2-3, with 12 bases that match TRBD2. The V gene end was trimmed by 8 bases and the J gene end by 4 bases; junction bases not matched to a gene: 19. The CDR3 loop spans 19 amino acids. CDR1 is MNHNS, CDR2 SASEGT, per germline. CDR3 coding DNA: TGTGCCAGCTCCGAAGGGGCGTTGCTAGCGGGAGGGCCGGCAGATACGCAGTATTTT. This translates into CASSEGALLAGGPADTQYF.

Many counts were recorded for this clonotype. This sequence joins TRBV20-1 and TRBJ2-1; no clear D gene. The CDR3 covers 12 residues. CDR1 is DFQATT, CDR2 SNEGSKA, per germline (reference sequence). CDR3 DNA: TGCACCCCTCAGCGAGACGCCATGGCGCAGTTCTTC. Encoded protein: CTPQRDAMAQFF.

This clonotype was observed many times. This chain joins TRBV12-3 or TRBV12-4 and TRBJ2-5, with D possibly called TRBD1 or TRBD2 (5 bases each). This CDR3 has 13 amino acids. Trimming shortened V by 7 bases and J by 3 bases, and 12 bases separated the two germline ends. The CDR3 DNA reads as TGTGCCAGCATTGGGGGTTATAAAGAGACCCAGTACTTC. Its translation is CASIGGYKETQYF.

The chain couples TRBV19 to TRBJ1-4, with D perhaps matching TRBD1 (5 bases). CDR3 length equals 13 residues. From germline, CDR1 is LNHDA and CDR2 SQIVND (reference sequence). Trimming removed 7 bases from V and 5 bases from J, with 11 bases in between. In DNA, the CDR3 is TGTGCCAGTAAGGCAGGGAACAATGAAAAACTGTTTTTT. It encodes CASKAGNNEKLFF.

This chain uses TRBV6-5 with TRBJ1-1; no reliable D call. V lost 2 bases to trimming and J lost 1 base, with 5 bases between them. The CDR3 covers 13 residues. Germline V lookup: CDR1 MNHEY, CDR2 SVGAGI. The CDR3 sequence is CASSYGSNTEAFF. As DNA, the CDR3 is TGTGCCAGCAGTTACGGGTCGAACACTGAAGCTTTCTTT.

This clonotype was seen ten or more times. This chain uses TRBV4-1 with TRBJ2-7; D could derive from TRBD1 or TRBD2 (5 bases each). The ends were cut back, 1 base at V and 2 bases at J, with 9 bases in the middle. The CDR3 extends over 14 amino acids. CDR1 is MGHRA, CDR2 YSYEKL, per germline. The CDR3 sequence is CASSQARDAYEQYF. CDR3 DNA: TGCGCCAGCAGCCAAGCCAGGGACGCCTACGAGCAGTACTTC.

This clonotype has a count of ten or more. V is TRBV7-9 and J is TRBJ2-7; 8 bases align to TRBD2. The germline CDR1 and CDR2 sequences are SEHNR and FQNEAQ (reference sequence). The junction had 11 bases not matched to a gene; V was cut back by 4 bases and J by 6 bases. The CDR3 totals 15 residues. The CDR3 DNA is TGTGCCAGCAGCTCCCAGGGTAGCGGGGTCTCCGAGCAGTACTTC. Residues: CASSSQGSGVSEQYF.

The rearrangement joins TRBV3-1 to TRBJ2-7, with 10 nucleotides matching TRBD2. V lost 5 bases to trimming and J lost 1 base; unmatched junction nucleotides: 5. The CDR3 consists of 15 residues. Germline CDR1 reads LGHDT; CDR2 reads YNNKEL (reference sequence). The CDR3: CASSYLAGASYEQYF. CDR3 nucleotide sequence: TGTGCCAGCAGCTATCTAGCGGGAGCTTCCTACGAGCAGTACTTC.

This clonotype was recorded at least ten times. The chain employs TRBV14 and TRBJ2-7, with unresolved D. This CDR3 region has 14 residues. Trimming pared 1 base from V and 7 bases from J, leaving 14 bases between. Per the germline V gene, CDR1 is SGHDN and CDR2 is FVKESK. The CDR3 bases are TGTGCCAGCAGCCAAGGTGTGTCCTGGGTTGAGCAGTACTTC. It translates to CASSQGVSWVEQYF.

Ten or more counts support this clonotype. V is TRBV12-3 or TRBV12-4 and J is TRBJ2-1, with 8 bases matching TRBD1. V dropped 2 bases and J dropped 7; count of bases not matched to a gene: 7. This CDR3 comprises 15 residues. For the CDR3, the DNA is TGTGCCAGCAGTTTAACAGGGGGAAACCCTAATGAGCAGTTCTTC. It translates to CASSLTGGNPNEQFF.

This clonotype was observed at least ten times. The chain employs TRBV28 and TRBJ2-3; maybe TRBD1 (6 bases). V was cut by 5 bases and J by 4 bases, with 16 bases left in between. This CDR3 region has 15 residues. Germline CDR1 MDHEN, CDR2 SYDVKM. Here the CDR3 reads CASSISSQGADTQYF. The CDR3 coding sequence is TGTGCCAGCAGTATTTCCTCACAGGGAGCAGATACGCAGTATTTT.

In its sample, this clonotype was seen a few times. CDR3 protein: CASSPAQETQYF. As DNA, the CDR3 is TGTGCCAGCTCCCCGGCCCAAGAGACCCAGTACTTC. This rearrangement joins TRBV18 to TRBJ2-5, with D unresolved. The germline gives CDR1 KGHSH, CDR2 LQKENI. This CDR3 spans 12 amino acids. V lost 6 bases to trimming and J lost 1 base, with 6 bases between them.

This clonotype was counted at least ten times. J is TRBJ2-5 and V is TRBV28; TRBD2 agrees at 9 bases. CDR1 is MDHEN and CDR2 is SYDVKM in the germline V gene. CDR3 length: 18 amino acids. After removal of 3 bases from V and 6 bases from J, the junction contained 17 bases not matched to a gene. CDR3 region: CASSFQGRSREGLKTQYF. Here the CDR3 DNA reads TGTGCCAGCAGTTTCCAGGGCAGGTCGCGGGAGGGCCTTAAGACCCAGTACTTC. The whole variable domain, remainder taken from reference TRBV28 and TRBJ2-5, is DVKVTQSSRYLVKRTGEKVFLECVQDMDHENMFWYRQDPGLGLRLIYFSYDVKMKEKGDIPEGYSVSREKKERFSLILESASTNQTSMYLCASSFQGRSREGLKTQYFGPGTRLLVL.

To note about this clonotype: A much more abundant neighbour one base away suggests this may be a read error. V and J are TRBV24-1 and TRBJ1-4; no clear D gene. The CDR3 runs 15 residues. The germline V gene encodes CDR1 KGHDR and CDR2 SFDVKD. V lost 4 bases to trimming and J lost 7 bases, with 15 bases between them. CDR3 loop: CATSDAWGSSEKLFF. The DNA of the CDR3 is TGTGCCACCAGTGACGCGTGGGGATCGAGTGAAAAACTGTTTTTT.

This clonotype came up many times. The chain employs TRBV5-1 and TRBJ2-6; 7 bases line up with TRBD1. The junction had 8 bases not matched to a gene; V was cut back by 1 base and J by 4 bases. The CDR3 has 17 residues. Per germline, CDR1 SGHRS and CDR2 YFSETQ. The chain's CDR3 is CASSLIATGEGANVLTF. CDR3 bases: TGCGCCAGCAGCTTGATCGCCACAGGGGAGGGGGCCAACGTCCTGACTTTC.

This clonotype was seen ten or more times. The chain is built from TRBV12-5 and TRBJ2-7; 7 bases align to TRBD1. The CDR3 runs to 12 residues. Germline CDR1 LGHNT, CDR2 FRNRAP. V dropped 5 bases and J dropped 4; count of bases not matched to a gene: 2. CDR3 residues: CASGPGGYEQYF. CDR3 DNA: TGTGCTAGTGGTCCAGGGGGATACGAGCAGTACTTC.

This clonotype was seen many times. V gene TRBV29-1 combines with J gene TRBJ2-4; 7 bases match TRBD2. The CDR3 is 10 amino acids. V was clipped by 6 bases and J by 8 bases; unmatched bases: 1. CDR1 is SQVTM and CDR2 is ANQGSEA in the germline V gene. The DNA of the CDR3 is TGCAGCGTCCTAGCGGACATTCAGTACTTC. Residues: CSVLADIQYF.

This clonotype was recorded at least ten times. CDR3 in amino acids: CASSQERASGTQYF. In DNA, the CDR3 is TGTGCCAGCAGCCAAGAAAGGGCCTCGGGTACGCAGTATTTT. The rearrangement uses TRBV4-2 and TRBJ2-3; D unresolved. Germline values: CDR1 LGHNA, CDR2 YNFKEQ. This CDR3 region has 14 residues. V lost 0 bases to trimming and J lost 8 bases, with 12 bases between them.

This clonotype turned up a few times. The V gene is TRBV20-1, the J gene TRBJ1-5, with D unclear. This CDR3 comprises 14 residues. V lost 3 bases and J lost 4, with 13 bases in between. CDR1 DFQATT and CDR2 SNEGSKA come from the germline V gene (reference sequence). The CDR3 loop reads CSASVPGWNQPQHF. The CDR3 DNA reads as TGCAGTGCTAGTGTTCCGGGATGGAATCAGCCCCAGCATTTT.

Of note for this clonotype: A much bigger clone sits one base away, suggesting this may be a read error. No conserved phenylalanine or tryptophan ends this CDR3, so it is likely a read error. V gene TRBV10-3 combines with J gene TRBJ1-1; D is possibly TRBD1 (6 bases). Germline V lookup: CDR1 ENHRY, CDR2 SYGVKD. The CDR3 is made up of 10 amino acids. The V gene lost 11 bases and the J gene lost 8 bases, with 12 bases spanning the gap. The CDR3 nucleotides are TGTGCCGCCAGGACAGTCGAAGCTTTCTCT. Protein: CAARTVEAFS.

As regards this clonotype: This may be a read error: a much more frequent sequence differs by one nucleotide. This sequence joins TRBV4-3 and TRBJ1-2; D is undetermined. The V gene's germline CDR1 is LGHNA and CDR2 YSLEER. This CDR3 is 15 amino acids long. The CDR3 coding sequence is TGCGCCAGCAGCCAGACCCTCCATTTTAACTATGGCTACAACTTC. It encodes CASSQTLHFNYGYNF.

This clonotype was counted many times. The genes are TRBV5-1 and TRBJ2-1, with a tentative D call TRBD2 (5 bases). This CDR3 spans 15 amino acids. Germline CDR1 SGHRS, CDR2 YFSETQ. Trimming stripped 0 bases from V and 5 bases from J, with 12 bases between. CDR3 protein: CASSLEEGRNNEQFF. CDR3 in DNA: TGCGCCAGCAGCTTGGAAGAGGGCCGGAACAATGAGCAGTTCTTC.

This clonotype was seen ten or more times. The rearrangement joins TRBV6-2 or TRBV6-3 to TRBJ2-6; D remains ambiguous. There are 16 residues in the CDR3. In germline, CDR1 is MNHEY, CDR2 SVGEGT. The V gene lost 6 bases and the J gene lost 0 bases, with 12 bases spanning the gap. CDR3 sequence (DNA): TGTGCCAGCAGCTATCGACTCAGCTCTGGGGCCAACGTCCTGACTTTC. Its protein is CASSYRLSSGANVLTF.

This clonotype was found many times. The rearrangement uses TRBV7-8 and TRBJ2-1; D ambiguous. The V gene's germline CDR1 is SGHVS and CDR2 FQNEAQ. The V end was cut by 3 bases, the J end by 6 bases, with 9 bases between. The CDR3 is made up of 13 amino acids. The CDR3 nucleotides are TGTGCCAGCAGCTTGTTGGCAGTCAATGAGCAGTTCTTC. It yields the protein CASSLLAVNEQFF. Combining the CDR3 with reference TRBV7-8 and TRBJ2-1 gives the whole variable domain GAGVSQSPRYKVAKRGQDVALRCDPISGHVSLFWYQQALGQGPEFLTYFQNEAQLDKSGLPSDRFFAERPEGSVSTLKIQRTQQEDSAVYLCASSLLAVNEQFFGPGTRLTVL.

This clonotype was found many times. The rearrangement uses TRBV6-1 and TRBJ1-1; the match to TRBD1 covers 8 bases. Looked up from germline, CDR1 is MNHNS and CDR2 is SASEGT. V was clipped by 5 bases and J by 0 bases; unmatched bases: 5. This CDR3 spans 15 amino acids. CDR3 coding DNA: TGTGCCAGCAGTCGGACAGGGCTGATGAACACTGAAGCTTTCTTT. It codes for CASSRTGLMNTEAFF.